A selection of T cell receptor beta chains follows, all from one sample in a study of blood T cell repertoires in COVID-19. Profiled with immunoSEQ multiplex PCR; TCRdb holds only in-frame clones, not every one. In the table there are approximately 110,000 clones, over 75% of which are singletons. Sequencing was performed on peripheral blood. Source of these receptors: a man in his 70s with active or convalescent COVID-19. CDR3s include the opening cysteine and the closing phenylalanine or tryptophan. Fields, in order: V gene, J gene, clone size, D gene, CDR3 protein, CDR3 DNA. The D gene is left open where the match is weak. Clone size appears in some rows only: once, few, many, or a class for an expanded clone.

V: TRBV24-1
J: TRBJ2-1
size: .
D: TRBD2
CDR3: CATSDRGGSTVRDNEQFF
DNA: TGTGCCACCAGTGATCGGGGGGGTAGTACGGTCAGAGACAATGAGCAGTTCTTC

V: TRBV5-1
J: TRBJ2-7
size: .
D: TRBD2
CDR3: CASSPGTSGVEQYF
DNA: TGCGCCAGCAGCCCCGGGACTAGCGGGGTCGAGCAGTACTTC

V: TRBV7-9
J: TRBJ2-5
size: .
D: TRBD1
CDR3: CASSFGTGGAETQYF
DNA: TGTGCCAGCAGCTTCGGGACAGGGGGCGCTGAGACCCAGTACTTC

V: TRBV7-2
J: TRBJ2-5
size: .
D: TRBD2
CDR3: CASSLGLAGAETQYF
DNA: TGTGCCAGCAGCTTAGGACTAGCGGGAGCAGAGACCCAGTACTTC

V: TRBV3-1/TRBV3-2
J: TRBJ2-2
size: .
D: .
CDR3: CASSPRGGGTGELFF
DNA: TGTGCCAGCAGCCCAAGGGGGGGTGGCACCGGGGAGCTGTTTTTT

V: TRBV5-1
J: TRBJ1-1
size: .
D: .
CDR3: CASSLVAGINTEAFF
DNA: TGCGCCAGCAGCTTGGTGGCAGGGATAAACACTGAAGCTTTCTTT

V: TRBV5-1
J: TRBJ2-5
size: .
D: TRBD1
CDR3: CASSLLGTGKETQYF
DNA: TGCGCCAGCAGCTTGTTAGGGACAGGGAAAGAGACCCAGTACTTC

V: TRBV6-1
J: TRBJ2-4
size: .
D: .
CDR3: CASSEVQGLSKNIQYF
DNA: TGTGCCAGCAGTGAAGTGCAGGGATTGTCCAAAAACATTCAGTACTTC

V: TRBV5-4
J: TRBJ2-3
size: .
D: .
CDR3: CASSLGSTEKSTDTQYF
DNA: TGTGCCAGCAGCTTGGGTAGCACTGAAAAAAGCACAGATACGCAGTATTTT

V: TRBV5-6
J: TRBJ1-3
size: .
D: .
CDR3: CASSKPPGNTIYF
DNA: TGTGCCAGCAGCAAGCCCCCTGGAAACACCATATATTTT

V: TRBV7-9
J: TRBJ2-1
size: .
D: TRBD2
CDR3: CASSLGPGLAGNEQFF
DNA: TGTGCCAGCAGCTTAGGGCCGGGACTAGCGGGCAATGAGCAGTTCTTC

V: TRBV19
J: TRBJ2-1
size: .
D: TRBD2
CDR3: CASSIVSGGAGNEQFF
DNA: TGTGCCAGTAGTATAGTGTCGGGGGGGGCGGGAAATGAGCAGTTCTTC

V: TRBV5-4
J: TRBJ1-1
size: .
D: TRBD1
CDR3: CASSPRTGERTEAFF
DNA: TGTGCCAGCAGCCCTAGGACAGGGGAGCGCACTGAAGCTTTCTTT

V: TRBV27
J: TRBJ2-3
size: few
D: .
CDR3: CASSLDWAGNTDTQYF
DNA: TGTGCCAGCAGTTTGGATTGGGCGGGGAACACAGATACGCAGTATTTT

V: TRBV9
J: TRBJ1-1
size: few
D: TRBD1
CDR3: CASSVGQGTGLTEAFF
DNA: TGTGCCAGCAGCGTAGGCCAAGGGACAGGACTGACTGAAGCTTTCTTT

V: TRBV14
J: TRBJ2-1
size: few
D: TRBD2
CDR3: CASSQDILAGDEQFF
DNA: TGTGCCAGCAGCCAAGATATACTAGCGGGGGATGAGCAGTTCTTC

V: TRBV30
J: TRBJ1-5
size: few
D: TRBD1
CDR3: CAWTPGGSNDQPQHF
DNA: TGTGCCTGGACCCCAGGGGGGTCTAACGATCAGCCCCAGCATTTT

V: TRBV20-1
J: TRBJ2-5
size: .
D: .
CDR3: CSARRETQYF
DNA: TGCAGTGCTAGGCGAGAGACCCAGTACTTC

V: TRBV15
J: TRBJ2-3
size: .
D: .
CDR3: CATSRDDGVADTQYF
DNA: TGTGCCACCAGCAGAGATGATGGAGTGGCAGATACGCAGTATTTT

V: TRBV2
J: TRBJ1-4
size: .
D: .
CDR3: CASSEEGGPNEKLFF
DNA: TGTGCCAGCAGTGAAGAGGGAGGGCCGAATGAAAAACTGTTTTTT

V: TRBV2
J: TRBJ1-5
size: .
D: .
CDR3: CASSGGLNMAQHF
DNA: TGTGCCAGCAGTGGCGGCCTAAACATGGCCCAGCATTTT

V: TRBV10-3
J: TRBJ1-4
size: .
D: .
CDR3: CATSPSPSMATNEKLFF
DNA: TGTGCCACCTCCCCTAGTCCCTCCATGGCAACTAATGAAAAACTGTTTTTT

V: TRBV7-3
J: TRBJ1-2
size: .
D: .
CDR3: CASSLAGNYGYTF
DNA: TGTGCCAGCAGCTTAGCAGGGAACTATGGCTACACCTTC

V: TRBV5-1
J: TRBJ2-5
size: .
D: TRBD2
CDR3: CASSNGTSVETQYF
DNA: TGCGCCAGCAGCAACGGGACTAGCGTTGAGACCCAGTACTTC

V: TRBV7-9
J: TRBJ1-1
size: .
D: .
CDR3: CASSWSRGGTEAFF
DNA: TGTGCCAGCAGCTGGTCCCGCGGGGGGACTGAAGCTTTCTTT

V: TRBV19
J: TRBJ2-1
size: .
D: TRBD1
CDR3: CASSIGTGDNEQFF
DNA: TGTGCCAGTAGTATAGGAACAGGGGACAATGAGCAGTTCTTC

V: TRBV5-4
J: TRBJ2-1
size: .
D: TRBD2
CDR3: CASSLLLADFNEQFF
DNA: TGTGCCAGCAGCTTGTTACTAGCGGATTTTAATGAGCAGTTCTTC

V: TRBV20-1
J: TRBJ2-1
size: .
D: TRBD2
CDR3: CSASWAGEGYEQFF
DNA: TGCAGTGCTAGTTGGGCGGGAGAAGGCTATGAGCAGTTCTTC

V: TRBV6-5
J: TRBJ1-2
size: .
D: TRBD1
CDR3: CASRMPGQDNYTF
DNA: TGTGCCAGCAGAATGCCGGGACAGGACAACTACACCTTC

V: TRBV23-1
J: TRBJ1-2
size: .
D: .
CDR3: CASSQVDNEGGYTF
DNA: TGCGCCAGCAGTCAAGTTGACAACGAAGGCGGCTACACCTTC

V: TRBV9
J: TRBJ2-7
size: once
D: TRBD2
CDR3: CASSISSGTSGPYEQYF
DNA: TGTGCCAGCAGCATAAGTTCCGGGACTAGCGGACCCTACGAGCAGTACTTC

V: TRBV7-2
J: TRBJ2-1
size: .
D: .
CDR3: CASSLYAGFPFF
DNA: TGTGCCAGCAGCTTATATGCGGGATTCCCGTTCTTC

V: TRBV13
J: TRBJ1-2
size: .
D: .
CDR3: CASSLVVQGPNYGYTF
DNA: TGTGCCAGCAGCTTAGTAGTACAGGGCCCTAACTATGGCTACACCTTC

V: TRBV10-3
J: TRBJ1-2
size: once
D: .
CDR3: CAIRPGHTNYGYTF
DNA: TGTGCCATCAGACCGGGACACACTAACTATGGCTACACCTTC

V: TRBV6-6
J: TRBJ1-4
size: .
D: TRBD1
CDR3: CASSRTGETNEKLFF
DNA: TGTGCCAGCAGTCGGACAGGGGAAACTAATGAAAAACTGTTTTTT

V: TRBV30
J: TRBJ2-5
size: .
D: .
CDR3: CAWTPRPGDAQETQYF
DNA: TGTGCCTGGACCCCGAGGCCGGGGGACGCCCAAGAGACCCAGTACTTC

V: TRBV5-1
J: TRBJ2-7
size: .
D: TRBD2
CDR3: CASRGPGAGGPSSYEQYF
DNA: TGCGCCAGCCGCGGGCCGGGGGCGGGAGGGCCGAGCTCCTACGAGCAGTACTTC

V: TRBV3-1/TRBV3-2
J: TRBJ1-2
size: .
D: .
CDR3: CASSQESAGGYTF
DNA: TGTGCCAGCAGCCAAGAGTCGGCGGGAGGCTACACCTTC

V: TRBV10-2
J: TRBJ2-3
size: .
D: TRBD2
CDR3: CASRQRERSDTQYF
DNA: TGCGCCAGCAGACAGCGGGAGAGGTCAGATACGCAGTATTTT

V: TRBV5-1
J: TRBJ1-1
size: .
D: .
CDR3: CASSLVAADTEAFF
DNA: TGCGCCAGCAGCTTGGTAGCTGCGGACACTGAAGCTTTCTTT

V: TRBV7-8
J: TRBJ1-3
size: once
D: .
CDR3: CASSYQALGDTIYF
DNA: TGTGCCAGCAGCTACCAAGCGTTGGGAGACACCATATATTTT

V: TRBV4-1
J: TRBJ2-7
size: few
D: TRBD1
CDR3: CASSQAGGHSYEQYF
DNA: TGCGCCAGCAGCCAAGCAGGGGGACACTCCTACGAGCAGTACTTC

V: TRBV9
J: TRBJ1-1
size: .
D: .
CDR3: CASSAVGGNTEAFF
DNA: TGTGCCAGCAGCGCGGTGGGGGGGAACACTGAAGCTTTCTTT

V: TRBV16
J: TRBJ1-5
size: .
D: .
CDR3: CASSYTNHRVGSNQPQHF
DNA: TGTGCCAGCAGCTATACCAATCACAGGGTTGGTAGCAATCAGCCCCAGCATTTT

V: TRBV11-2
J: TRBJ1-2
size: .
D: .
CDR3: CASSHKGGQGRYGYTF
DNA: TGTGCCAGCAGCCACAAGGGCGGGCAGGGGCGGTATGGCTACACCTTC

V: TRBV29-1
J: TRBJ2-5
size: .
D: .
CDR3: CSVAFGGWETQYF
DNA: TGCAGCGTTGCCTTCGGGGGTTGGGAGACCCAGTACTTC

V: TRBV7-9
J: TRBJ2-3
size: .
D: .
CDR3: CASSLRVDTQYF
DNA: TGTGCCAGCAGCTTACGAGTAGATACGCAGTATTTT

V: TRBV5-6
J: TRBJ1-1
size: .
D: TRBD1
CDR3: CASSGPGGETEAFF
DNA: TGTGCCAGCAGCGGGCCAGGGGGCGAGACTGAAGCTTTCTTT

V: TRBV11-2
J: TRBJ1-1
size: .
D: TRBD1
CDR3: CASSLGTGASTEAFF
DNA: TGTGCCAGCAGCTTGGGGACAGGGGCGTCCACTGAAGCTTTCTTT

V: TRBV5-6
J: TRBJ2-5
size: .
D: TRBD2
CDR3: CASSPELAGEAETQYF
DNA: TGTGCCAGCAGCCCGGAACTAGCGGGGGAGGCGGAGACCCAGTACTTC

V: TRBV5-1
J: TRBJ2-3
size: .
D: .
CDR3: CASSLEGGNTDTQYF
DNA: TGCGCCAGCAGCTTAGAGGGAGGAAACACAGATACGCAGTATTTT

V: TRBV18
J: TRBJ2-5
size: .
D: .
CDR3: CASSDSAETQYF
DNA: TGTGCCAGCTCAGATAGCGCGGAGACCCAGTACTTC

V: TRBV10-3
J: TRBJ2-2
size: .
D: TRBD1
CDR3: CAIGRQGAGGELFF
DNA: TGTGCCATCGGACGACAGGGGGCCGGCGGGGAGCTGTTTTTT

V: TRBV7-9
J: TRBJ1-1
size: few
D: .
CDR3: CASSRQENTEAFF
DNA: TGTGCCAGCAGTAGGCAGGAGAACACTGAAGCTTTCTTT

V: TRBV9
J: TRBJ2-1
size: .
D: .
CDR3: CASSPWDSTYNEQFF
DNA: TGTGCCAGCAGCCCCTGGGACTCGACCTACAATGAGCAGTTCTTC